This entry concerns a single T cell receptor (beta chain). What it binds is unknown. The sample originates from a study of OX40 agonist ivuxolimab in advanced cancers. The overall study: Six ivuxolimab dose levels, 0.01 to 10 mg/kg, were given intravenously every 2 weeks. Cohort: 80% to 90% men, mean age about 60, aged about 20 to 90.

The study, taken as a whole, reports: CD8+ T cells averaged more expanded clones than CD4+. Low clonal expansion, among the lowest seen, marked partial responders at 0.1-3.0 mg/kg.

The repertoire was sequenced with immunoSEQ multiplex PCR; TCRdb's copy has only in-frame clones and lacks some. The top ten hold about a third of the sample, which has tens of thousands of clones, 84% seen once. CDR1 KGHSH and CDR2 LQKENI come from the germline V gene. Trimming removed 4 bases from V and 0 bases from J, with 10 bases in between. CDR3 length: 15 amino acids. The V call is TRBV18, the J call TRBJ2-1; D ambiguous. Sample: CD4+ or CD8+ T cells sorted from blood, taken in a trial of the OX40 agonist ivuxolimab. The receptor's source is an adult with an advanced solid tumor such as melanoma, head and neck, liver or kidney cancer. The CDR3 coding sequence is TGTGCCAGCTCACTCCTATCGAGCTCCTACAATGAGCAGTTCTTC. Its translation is CASSLLSSSYNEQFF.